Following are 16 T cell receptor beta chains from one sample sequenced in a study of T cells in Graves' hyperthyroidism and ophthalmopathy. The investigators amplified TCR beta CDR3 regions from RNA transcripts. Initially, a first-round RT-PCR of the TCR CDR3 employed the HTBI primer set. Each CDR3 protein is one row after TCRdb ran MiXCR on the multiplex PCR reads. Among fewer than 350,000 distinct CDR3 sequences listed, less than 20% were seen once. Sample: blood. These receptor sequences come from a woman between 35 and 50 years old with Graves' ophthalmopathy.

The table lists this clonotype with many counts. J is TRBJ2-7 and V is TRBV10-1, with a tentative D call TRBD1 (6 bases). Germline V CDR1 and CDR2: WNHNN, SYGVQD (reference sequence). Trimming shortened V by 4 bases and J by 3 bases, and 19 bases separated the two germline ends. CDR3 length equals 16 residues. The CDR3 protein is CASSAMTRIGGYEQYF. CDR3 DNA sequence: TGCGCCAGCAGTGCGATGACTCGAATAGGGGGCTACGAGCAGTACTTC.

In this sample, this clonotype turned up many times. The chain carries TRBV28 and TRBJ2-2; a weak D match, TRBD1 (7 bases). This CDR3 comprises 13 residues. From germline, CDR1 is MDHEN and CDR2 SYDVKM. The ends were cut back, 11 bases at V and 5 bases at J, with 15 bases in the middle. Here the CDR3 reads CAVMTGRTGELFF. As DNA, the CDR3 is TGTGCCGTGATGACAGGGAGGACCGGGGAGCTGTTTTTT.

This clonotype is a singleton in its sample. The J gene is TRBJ1-2, the V gene TRBV6-2 or TRBV6-3, with 10 bases matching TRBD1. This CDR3 comprises 14 residues. Germline CDR1 reads MNHEY; CDR2 reads SVGEGT. V was pared by 4 bases and J by 6 bases, with 5 bases of the junction left unmatched. Here the CDR3 DNA reads TGTGCCAGCAGTTCAGCCGGGACAGGGGATGGCTACACCTTC. Its translation is CASSSAGTGDGYTF.

This clonotype has only a few counts. CDR3 in DNA: TGTGCCAGCAGCCGATCTAGCGGGAGCGAGACCCAGTACTTC. Its protein product is CASSRSSGSETQYF. The genes are TRBV6-1 and TRBJ2-5; the match to TRBD2 covers 10 bases. Germline V CDR1 and CDR2: MNHNS, SASEGT. V shed 6 bases, J shed 5 bases, and the junction held 6 bases outside the gene matches. This CDR3 has 14 residues.

This clonotype was seen ten or more times. The chain has TRBV27 and TRBJ1-1; D may be TRBD1 (6 bases). Looked up from germline, CDR1 is MNHEY and CDR2 is SMNVEV (reference sequence). This CDR3 comprises 14 residues. V shed 5 bases and J shed 1 base, with 11 bases lying between them. CDR3 amino acids: CASSRTVRNTEAFF. As DNA, the CDR3 is TGTGCCAGCAGTCGGACAGTTCGGAACACTGAAGCTTTCTTT.

This clonotype occurred many times. This sequence joins TRBV20-1 and TRBJ2-7; no clear D. Germline loops: CDR1 DFQATT, CDR2 SNEGSKA (reference sequence). Trimming shortened V by 0 bases and J by 3 bases, and 9 bases separated the two germline ends. This CDR3 is 13 amino acids long. This CDR3 is CSAREASLYEQYF. CDR3 in DNA: TGCAGTGCTAGAGAAGCCAGCCTCTACGAGCAGTACTTC.

The J gene is TRBJ1-5, the V gene TRBV6-1; 8 bases align to TRBD1. This CDR3 spans 16 amino acids. With 2 bases clipped from V and 5 bases from J, the junction kept 8 bases outside the gene matches. Germline V gene sequence: CDR1 MNHNS, CDR2 SASEGT. CDR3 coding DNA: TGTGCCAGCAGTGAACATAGCGGGACAGGTCATCAGCCCCAGCATTTT. Translation gives CASSEHSGTGHQPQHF.

This sequence joins TRBV20-1 and TRBJ2-2; D is possibly TRBD1 (6 bases). CDR1 and CDR2 from the germline V gene are DFQATT and SNEGSKA (reference sequence). V was clipped by 5 bases and J by 5 bases, with 18 bases between them. The CDR3 contains 15 residues. CDR3 sequence reads: CSASDRDKGTGELFF. The CDR3 nucleotides are TGCAGTGCTTCGGACAGAGATAAGGGTACCGGGGAGCTGTTTTTT.

Written as DNA, the CDR3 is TGTGCCAGCAGTTACTGGACTAGTTCCGCGTACGAGCAGTACTTC. It yields the protein CASSYWTSSAYEQYF. The V call is TRBV28, the J call TRBJ2-7; 7 bases align to TRBD2. Germline CDR1 and CDR2: MDHEN and SYDVKM. The CDR3 contains 15 residues. With 4 bases clipped from V and 4 bases from J, the junction kept 10 bases outside the gene matches.

This clonotype was counted only a few times. The J gene is TRBJ2-2, the V gene TRBV10-3, with 9 nucleotides matching TRBD1. CDR1 and CDR2 (germline): ENHRY, SYGVKD. This CDR3 contains 14 residues. Trimming cost V 5 bases and J 6 bases; bases outside gene matches: 4. The CDR3 bases are TGTGCCATCAGTACAACAGGGGGCCCCGGGGAGCTGTTTTTT. Its protein is CAISTTGGPGELFF.

Many counts were recorded for this clonotype. The rearrangement joins TRBV4-3 to TRBJ2-5, with TRBD2 matching over 9 bases. CDR3 length: 16 residues. Trimming cost V 1 base and J 4 bases; bases outside gene matches: 7. Per germline, CDR1 LGHNA and CDR2 YSLEER. CDR3 residues: CASSQGLAGVPETQYF. The CDR3 DNA reads TGCGCCAGCAGCCAAGGCTTAGCGGGAGTCCCAGAGACCCAGTACTTC.

This clonotype occurred a few times. Relative to the germline gene, one junction end is altered; a read error may explain this. The rearrangement uses TRBV2 and TRBJ1-2; D uncertain. The CDR3 length is 10 residues. Germline V gene data show CDR1 as SNHLY and CDR2 as FYNNEI. The CDR3 reads CVSSEHGYNF. CDR3 DNA sequence: TGTGTCAGCAGTGAACACGGCTACAACTTC.

This rearrangement joins TRBV6-2 or TRBV6-3 to TRBJ2-2; D is perhaps TRBD1 or TRBD2 (5 bases each). The CDR3 loop spans 13 amino acids. Germline V gene data show CDR1 as MNHEY and CDR2 as SVGEGT. Trimming removed 8 bases from V and 4 bases from J, with 11 bases in between. The DNA of the CDR3 is TGTGCCAGCCTTCCGGGGCTCACCGGGGAGCTGTTTTTT. Translated, it gives CASLPGLTGELFF.

This clonotype was detected ten times or more. J is TRBJ1-2 and V is TRBV28; possible D gene TRBD1, 5 bases. Germline CDR1 is MDHEN and CDR2 is SYDVKM. The CDR3 length is 14 residues. V gave up 4 bases and J gave up 7 bases, with 16 bases separating them. The CDR3 coding sequence is TGTGCCAGCAGTTCCCCCTCGCAGGGAGGTGGCTACACCTTC. Its translation: CASSSPSQGGGYTF.

This clonotype was recorded many times. As DNA, the CDR3 is TGTGCCAGCAGCTTAACTAGCGGGAGAGGTGACACCGGGGAGCTGTTTTTT. Encoded protein: CASSLTSGRGDTGELFF. This chain links TRBV11-1 with TRBJ2-2; 11 bases match TRBD2. After removal of 2 bases from V and 3 bases from J, the junction contained 5 bases not matched to a gene. The CDR3 sequence is 17 residues long. The germline V gene has CDR1 SGHAT and CDR2 FQDESV (reference sequence). Together with reference TRBV11-1 and TRBJ2-2, the CDR3 gives the full variable domain: EAEVAQSPRYKITEKSQAVAFWCDPISGHATLYWYRQILGQGPELLVQFQDESVVDDSQLPKDRFSAERLKGVDSTLKIQPAELGDSAMYLCASSLTSGRGDTGELFFGEGSRLTVL.

The chain combines TRBV13 with TRBJ2-5, with D perhaps matching TRBD1 or TRBD2 (5 bases each). This CDR3 region has 14 residues. V was clipped by 4 bases and J by 2 bases, with 11 bases between them. The V gene's germline CDR1 is PRHDT and CDR2 FYEKMQ (reference sequence). The CDR3 bases are TGTGCCAGCAGCTCTGGGACCGAGCAAGAGACCCAGTACTTC. Translated: CASSSGTEQETQYF.